A single sample is the source of the 17 T cell receptor beta chains below, sequenced in a study of T cell changes during pregnancy in multiple sclerosis. Here immunoSEQ multiplex PCR was the method, and the copy in TCRdb shows in-frame clones only, minus some. The top ten clones hold around 0.45% of a sample with approximately 70,000 clones, about nine tenths of them seen once. Sequenced here: CD4+ T cells from peripheral blood mononuclear cells, sampled before pregnancy. The receptors originated from a female donor with multiple sclerosis, enrolled in a pregnancy study.

J is TRBJ1-3 and V is TRBV10-3; D is ambiguous. The germline V and J ends were trimmed by 6 bases and 1 base, with 10 bases remaining between them. Per the germline V gene, CDR1 is ENHRY and CDR2 is SYGVKD. The CDR3 is 14 residues long. The CDR3 sequence: CAIREAGSGNTIYF. As DNA, the CDR3 is TGTGCCATCAGGGAGGCGGGTTCTGGAAACACCATATATTTT.

Only one count was recorded for this clone. This rearrangement joins TRBV9 to TRBJ1-2, with 9 bases fitting TRBD1. The germline gives CDR1 SGDLS, CDR2 YYNGEE. The J segment lost 7 bases and the V segment lost 3 bases, leaving 7 bases of the junction unmatched. The length of the CDR3 is 14 residues. The DNA of the CDR3 is TGTGCCAGCAGCGCCCTGGGACAGGGTACTGGCTACACCTTC. This gives the protein CASSALGQGTGYTF.

This clone has just a few counts. The chain employs TRBV2 and TRBJ2-7, with 8 bases that match TRBD2. Unmatched junction bases numbered 7, after V lost 2 bases and J lost 4 bases. Germline V gene sequence: CDR1 SNHLY, CDR2 FYNNEI. This CDR3 has 15 residues. CDR3 sequence: CASSEKSGSLYEQYF. DNA of the CDR3: TGTGCCAGCAGTGAAAAAAGCGGGAGTCTGTACGAGCAGTACTTC.

CDR3 sequence reads: CASRGTSGYEQYF. DNA of the CDR3: TGTGCCAGCAGGGGGACTAGCGGATACGAGCAGTACTTC. This chain connects TRBV27 to TRBJ2-7, with 11 bases lining up with TRBD2. With 6 bases clipped from V and 4 bases from J, the junction kept 2 bases outside the gene matches. Germline V gene data show CDR1 as MNHEY and CDR2 as SMNVEV (reference sequence). This CDR3 is built from 13 residues.

J is TRBJ2-7 and V is TRBV15, with D maybe TRBD1 (5 bases). This CDR3 region has 14 residues. The V end was cut by 1 base, the J end by 4 bases, with 11 bases between. The germline V gene has CDR1 LNHNV and CDR2 YYDKDF (reference sequence). DNA of the CDR3: TGTGCCACCAGCAGAGCAGGGAATCAATACGAGCAGTACTTC. This codes for CATSRAGNQYEQYF.

This rearrangement joins TRBV19 to TRBJ2-6; 12 bases line up with TRBD1. Germline assignment: CDR1 LNHDA and CDR2 SQIVND (reference sequence). The J segment lost 1 base and the V segment lost 4 bases, leaving 5 bases of the junction unmatched. CDR3 size: 18 residues. CDR3 protein: CASSTPGQGASGANVLTF. CDR3 DNA sequence: TGTGCCAGTAGTACTCCGGGACAGGGGGCGTCTGGGGCCAACGTCCTGACTTTC. Full variable domain (missing parts from reference TRBV19 and TRBJ2-6): DGGITQSPKYLFRKEGQNVTLSCEQNLNHDAMYWYRQDPGQGLRLIYYSQIVNDFQKGDIAEGYSVSREKKESFPLTVTSAQKNPTAFYLCASSTPGQGASGANVLTFGAGSRLTVL.

In this sample, this clone turned up once. This chain uses TRBV9 with TRBJ1-1; 7 bases are a match to TRBD1. The germline V gene has CDR1 SGDLS and CDR2 YYNGEE. J lost 3 bases, V lost 2 bases, and 7 bases had no gene match. The CDR3 runs to 15 residues. The CDR3 loop reads CASSVQTGLDTEAFF. Here the CDR3 DNA reads TGTGCCAGCAGCGTTCAGACAGGGTTGGACACTGAAGCTTTCTTT.

J is TRBJ1-2 and V is TRBV7-2; 9 bases agree with TRBD1. V gave up 5 bases and J gave up 8 bases; unmatched junction bases: 12. The germline V gene has CDR1 SGHTA and CDR2 FQGNSA. CDR3 length: 15 residues. CDR3 DNA sequence: TGTGCCAGCAGCACTAGCCAACAGGGGGCGAGAGGCTACACCTTC. Protein: CASSTSQQGARGYTF. The full variable domain, in which reference TRBV7-2 and TRBJ1-2 provide the parts outside the CDR3, is GAGVSQSPSNKVTEKGKDVELRCDPISGHTALYWYRQSLGQGLEFLIYFQGNSAPDKSGLPSDRFSAERTGGSVSTLTIQRTQQEDSAVYLCASSTSQQGARGYTFGSGTRLTVV.

The chain joins TRBV14 to TRBJ2-7; no definite D call. The CDR3 is made up of 14 amino acids. Germline-derived CDR1 and CDR2 are SGHDN and FVKESK. Trimming left V 5 bases short and J 3 bases short, with 14 bases between. In DNA form, the CDR3 reads TGTGCCAGCAGCGAAGGCGGAGCTCGCTACGAGCAGTACTTC. Translating gives CASSEGGARYEQYF.

J is TRBJ2-7 and V is TRBV30; D call uncertain. The germline V gene encodes CDR1 GTSNPN and CDR2 SVGIG (reference sequence). The CDR3 covers 12 residues. The germline V and J ends were trimmed by 0 bases and 6 bases, with 9 bases remaining between them. DNA for the CDR3: TGTGCCTGGAGTGTATCCGGGTTCGAGCAGTACTTC. Amino acid sequence: CAWSVSGFEQYF.

This clone appeared once. The chain is built from TRBV2 and TRBJ2-1; D call uncertain. The V gene's germline CDR1 is SNHLY and CDR2 FYNNEI. This CDR3 has 13 amino acids. Trimming pared 0 bases from V and 9 bases from J, leaving 9 bases between. The CDR3: CASSEAAVAEQFF. The DNA for the CDR3 is TGTGCCAGCAGTGAAGCTGCAGTTGCTGAGCAGTTCTTC.

The chain has TRBV5-1 and TRBJ2-7; 8 nucleotides align to TRBD1. CDR1 and CDR2 (germline): SGHRS, YFSETQ. CDR3 length: 16 residues. V trimming: 6 bases; J trimming: 2 bases; junction bases outside the gene matches: 13. The CDR3 DNA reads as TGCGCCAGCAAAATGTCCTGGCAGGGGGCGACCTACGAGCAGTACTTC. It specifies CASKMSWQGATYEQYF.

V is TRBV5-1 and J is TRBJ1-4; 8 bases fit TRBD1. CDR1 and CDR2 from the germline V gene are SGHRS and YFSETQ. This CDR3 spans 15 amino acids. After removal of 5 bases from V and 6 bases from J, the junction contained 9 bases not matched to a gene. The CDR3 loop reads CASRSVGTGDEKLFF. CDR3 coding DNA: TGCGCCAGCAGATCGGTGGGGACAGGCGATGAAAAACTGTTTTTT.

The chain joins TRBV19 to TRBJ2-2; TRBD2 agrees at 8 bases. The germline gives CDR1 LNHDA, CDR2 SQIVND (reference sequence). V lost 5 bases, J lost 4 bases, and 6 bases stayed unmatched. The CDR3 is 15 amino acids. This chain's CDR3 is CASSPLAGATGELFF. The CDR3 coding sequence is TGTGCCAGTAGTCCCCTAGCGGGCGCCACCGGGGAGCTGTTTTTT. Combining the CDR3 with reference TRBV19 and TRBJ2-2 gives the whole variable domain DGGITQSPKYLFRKEGQNVTLSCEQNLNHDAMYWYRQDPGQGLRLIYYSQIVNDFQKGDIAEGYSVSREKKESFPLTVTSAQKNPTAFYLCASSPLAGATGELFFGEGSRLTVL.

As for this clone: Other DNA sequences within the sample encode an identical CDR3. J is TRBJ2-5 and V is TRBV30, with 11 positions matching TRBD2. The CDR3 totals 14 residues. In germline, CDR1 is GTSNPN, CDR2 SVGIG (reference sequence). V was clipped by 3 bases and J by 6 bases; unmatched bases: 6. CDR3 DNA: TGTGCCTGGAGCATAGCGGGAGGGTTACAGACCCAGTACTTC. This encodes CAWSIAGGLQTQYF.

This clone was recorded once. The V call is TRBV5-6, the J call TRBJ2-2; 12 bases match TRBD2. Unmatched junction bases numbered 5, after V lost 2 bases and J lost 3 bases. CDR3 length: 17 amino acids. Germline assignment: CDR1 SGHDT and CDR2 YYEEEE. CDR3 loop: CASSFYGTSGYTGELFF. The CDR3, as DNA: TGTGCCAGCAGCTTCTACGGGACTAGCGGGTACACCGGGGAGCTGTTTTTT.

The chain carries TRBV19 and TRBJ2-2; D possibly corresponds to TRBD2 (5 bases). Per germline, CDR1 LNHDA and CDR2 SQIVND (reference sequence). This CDR3 is built from 15 residues. V gave up 1 base and J gave up 2 bases, with 8 bases separating them. The CDR3 DNA reads TGTGCCAGTAGTATAGGAGGGTCAAACACCGGGGAGCTGTTTTTT. It translates to CASSIGGSNTGELFF.